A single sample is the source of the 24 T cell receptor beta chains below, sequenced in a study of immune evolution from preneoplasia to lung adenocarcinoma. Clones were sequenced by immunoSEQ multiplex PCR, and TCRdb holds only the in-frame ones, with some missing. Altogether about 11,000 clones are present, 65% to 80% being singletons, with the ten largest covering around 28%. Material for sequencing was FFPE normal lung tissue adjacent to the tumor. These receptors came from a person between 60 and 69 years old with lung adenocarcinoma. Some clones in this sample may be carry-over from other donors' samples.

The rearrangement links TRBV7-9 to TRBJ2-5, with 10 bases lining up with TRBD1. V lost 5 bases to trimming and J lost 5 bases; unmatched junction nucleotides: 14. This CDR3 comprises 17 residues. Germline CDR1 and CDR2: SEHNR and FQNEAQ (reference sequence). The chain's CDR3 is CASSPLVGQGEAETQYF. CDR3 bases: TGTGCCAGCAGCCCCCTGGTAGGACAGGGGGAAGCGGAGACCCAGTACTTC.

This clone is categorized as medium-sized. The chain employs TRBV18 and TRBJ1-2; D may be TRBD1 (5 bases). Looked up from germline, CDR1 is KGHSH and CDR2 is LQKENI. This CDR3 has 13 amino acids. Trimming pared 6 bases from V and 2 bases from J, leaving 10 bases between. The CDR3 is CASSPGDNYGYTF. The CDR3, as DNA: TGTGCCAGCTCTCCCGGGGACAACTATGGCTACACCTTC.

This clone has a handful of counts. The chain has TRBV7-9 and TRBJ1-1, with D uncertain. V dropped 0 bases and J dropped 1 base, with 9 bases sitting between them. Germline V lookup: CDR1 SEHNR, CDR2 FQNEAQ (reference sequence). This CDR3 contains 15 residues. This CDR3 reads CASSLAHVGNTEAFF. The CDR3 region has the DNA TGTGCCAGCAGCTTAGCCCATGTAGGGAACACTGAAGCTTTCTTT.

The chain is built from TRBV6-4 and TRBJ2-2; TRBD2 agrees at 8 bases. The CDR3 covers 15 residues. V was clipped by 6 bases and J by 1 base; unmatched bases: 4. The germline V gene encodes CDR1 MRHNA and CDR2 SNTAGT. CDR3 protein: CASSPTSVNTGELFF. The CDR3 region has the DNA TGTGCCAGCAGCCCGACTAGCGTGAACACCGGGGAGCTGTTTTTT.

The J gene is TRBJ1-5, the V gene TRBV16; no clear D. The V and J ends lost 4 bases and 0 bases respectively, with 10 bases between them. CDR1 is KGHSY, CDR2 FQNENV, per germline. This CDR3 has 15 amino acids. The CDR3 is CASSRPGSSNQPQHF. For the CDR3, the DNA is TGTGCCAGCAGCCGGCCGGGTTCTAGCAATCAGCCCCAGCATTTT.

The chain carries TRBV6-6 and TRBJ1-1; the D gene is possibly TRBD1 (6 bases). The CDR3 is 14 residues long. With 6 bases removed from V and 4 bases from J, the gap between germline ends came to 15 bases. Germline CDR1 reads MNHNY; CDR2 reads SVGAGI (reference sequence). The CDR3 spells CASRDRQGSTEAFF. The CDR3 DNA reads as TGTGCCAGCAGAGACCGTCAGGGGAGCACTGAAGCTTTCTTT.

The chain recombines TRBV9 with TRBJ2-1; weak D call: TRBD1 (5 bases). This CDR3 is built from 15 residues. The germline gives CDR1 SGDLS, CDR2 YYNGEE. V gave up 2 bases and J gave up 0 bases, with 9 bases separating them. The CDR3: CASSVSGISYNEQFF. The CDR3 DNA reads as TGTGCCAGCAGCGTGTCAGGGATCTCCTACAATGAGCAGTTCTTC.

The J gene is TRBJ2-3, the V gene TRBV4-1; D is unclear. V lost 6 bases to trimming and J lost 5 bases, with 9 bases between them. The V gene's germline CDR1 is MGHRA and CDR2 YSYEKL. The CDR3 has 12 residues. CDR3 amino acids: CASSGNQDTQYF. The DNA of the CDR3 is TGCGCCAGCAGTGGAAATCAAGATACGCAGTATTTT.

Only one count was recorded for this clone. CDR3 protein: CASSPPGAGGANVLTF. The CDR3 DNA follows: TGTGCCAGCAGCCCTCCAGGGGCGGGTGGGGCCAACGTCCTGACTTTC. V and J are TRBV7-9 and TRBJ2-6; a possible D gene is TRBD1 (6 bases). In germline, CDR1 is SEHNR, CDR2 FQNEAQ (reference sequence). The V end was cut by 5 bases, the J end by 3 bases, with 14 bases between. The CDR3 runs to 16 residues.

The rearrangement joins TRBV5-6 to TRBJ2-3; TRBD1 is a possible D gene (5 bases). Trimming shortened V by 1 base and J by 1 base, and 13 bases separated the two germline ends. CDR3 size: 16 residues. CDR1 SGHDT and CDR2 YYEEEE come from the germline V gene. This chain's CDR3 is CASSLYRYPRTDTQYF. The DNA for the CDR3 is TGTGCCAGCAGCTTGTACAGGTACCCTCGCACAGATACGCAGTATTTT.

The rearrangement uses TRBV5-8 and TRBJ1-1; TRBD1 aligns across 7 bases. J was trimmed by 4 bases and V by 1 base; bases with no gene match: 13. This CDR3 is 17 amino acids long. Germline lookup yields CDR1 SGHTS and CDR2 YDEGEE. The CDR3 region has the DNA TGTGCCAGCAGCTTGTGGGGAACGTCCGAGGGGGCCACTGAAGCTTTCTTT. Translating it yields CASSLWGTSEGATEAFF.

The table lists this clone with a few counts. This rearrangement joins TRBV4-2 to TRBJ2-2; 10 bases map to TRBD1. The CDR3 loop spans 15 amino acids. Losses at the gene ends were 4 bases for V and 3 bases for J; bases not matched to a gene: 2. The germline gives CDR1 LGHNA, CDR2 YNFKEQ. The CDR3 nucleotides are TGTGCCAGCAGCCCCGGGACAGGGGACACCGGGGAGCTGTTTTTT. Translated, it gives CASSPGTGDTGELFF.

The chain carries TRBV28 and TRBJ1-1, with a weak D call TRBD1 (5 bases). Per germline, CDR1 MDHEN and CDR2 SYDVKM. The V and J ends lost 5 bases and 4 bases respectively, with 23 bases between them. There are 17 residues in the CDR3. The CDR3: CASSTARGVIIGTEAFF. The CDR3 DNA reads TGTGCCAGCAGTACCGCAAGGGGAGTTATAATCGGCACTGAAGCTTTCTTT.

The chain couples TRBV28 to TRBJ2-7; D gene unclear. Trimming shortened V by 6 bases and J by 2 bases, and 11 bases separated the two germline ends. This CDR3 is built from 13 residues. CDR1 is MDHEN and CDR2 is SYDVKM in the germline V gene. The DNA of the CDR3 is TGTGCCAGCAGGGCGGCTGCCCCCTACGAGCAGTACTTC. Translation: CASRAAAPYEQYF.

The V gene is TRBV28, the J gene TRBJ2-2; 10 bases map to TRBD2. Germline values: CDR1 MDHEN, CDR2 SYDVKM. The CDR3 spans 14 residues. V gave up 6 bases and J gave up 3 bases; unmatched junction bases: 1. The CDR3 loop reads CASSLAGDTGELFF. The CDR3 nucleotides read TGTGCCAGCAGCCTAGCGGGAGACACCGGGGAGCTGTTTTTT.

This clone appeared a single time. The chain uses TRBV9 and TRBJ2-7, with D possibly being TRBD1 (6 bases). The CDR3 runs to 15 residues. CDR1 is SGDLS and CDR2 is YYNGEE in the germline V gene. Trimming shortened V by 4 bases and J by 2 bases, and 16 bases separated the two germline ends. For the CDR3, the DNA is TGTGCCAGCAGCCCGACGGACAGACCGACCTACGAGCAGTACTTC. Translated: CASSPTDRPTYEQYF.

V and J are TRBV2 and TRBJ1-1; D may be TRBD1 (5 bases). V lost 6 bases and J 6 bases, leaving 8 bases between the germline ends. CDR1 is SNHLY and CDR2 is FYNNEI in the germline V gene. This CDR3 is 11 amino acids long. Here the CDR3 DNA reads TGTGCCAGCAGACTAGGGGCTGAAGCTTTCTTT. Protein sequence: CASRLGAEAFF.

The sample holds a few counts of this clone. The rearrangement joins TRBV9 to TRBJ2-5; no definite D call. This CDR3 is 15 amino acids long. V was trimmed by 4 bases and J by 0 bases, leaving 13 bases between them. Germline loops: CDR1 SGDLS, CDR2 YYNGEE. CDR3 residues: CASSLDPSDQETQYF. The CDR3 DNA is TGTGCCAGCAGCCTCGACCCCTCAGACCAAGAGACCCAGTACTTC.

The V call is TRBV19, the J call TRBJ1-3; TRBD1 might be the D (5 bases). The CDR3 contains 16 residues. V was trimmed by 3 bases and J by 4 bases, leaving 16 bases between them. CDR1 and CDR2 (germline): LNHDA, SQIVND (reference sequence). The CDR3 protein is CASSMHGTPKGNTIYF. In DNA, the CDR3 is TGTGCCAGTAGTATGCACGGGACTCCTAAGGGAAACACCATATATTTT.

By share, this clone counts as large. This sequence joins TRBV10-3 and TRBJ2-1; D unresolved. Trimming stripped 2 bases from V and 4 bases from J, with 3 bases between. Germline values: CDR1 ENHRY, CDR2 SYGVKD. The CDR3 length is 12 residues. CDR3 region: CAISEVYNEQFF. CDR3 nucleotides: TGTGCCATCAGTGAGGTGTACAATGAGCAGTTCTTC.

The CDR3 DNA is TGTGCCTGGAGCGCACAGGGCTACGAGCAGTACTTC. It encodes CAWSAQGYEQYF. This chain connects TRBV30 to TRBJ2-7, with D perhaps matching TRBD1 (6 bases). CDR3 size: 12 residues. Trimming removed 3 bases from V and 3 bases from J, with 9 bases in between. Germline CDR1 reads GTSNPN; CDR2 reads SVGIG (reference sequence).

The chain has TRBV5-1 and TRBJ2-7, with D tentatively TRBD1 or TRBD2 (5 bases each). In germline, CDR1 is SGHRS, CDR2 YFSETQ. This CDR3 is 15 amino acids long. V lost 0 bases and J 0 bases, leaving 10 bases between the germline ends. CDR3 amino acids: CASSLEAGSSYEQYF. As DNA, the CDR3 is TGCGCCAGCAGCTTGGAGGCAGGGAGCTCCTACGAGCAGTACTTC.

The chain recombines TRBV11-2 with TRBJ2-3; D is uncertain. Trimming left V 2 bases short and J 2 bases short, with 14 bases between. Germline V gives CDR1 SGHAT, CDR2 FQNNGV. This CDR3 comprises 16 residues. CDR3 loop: CASSLPKGLPTDTQYF. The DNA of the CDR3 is TGTGCCAGCAGCTTACCCAAGGGCCTACCCACAGATACGCAGTATTTT. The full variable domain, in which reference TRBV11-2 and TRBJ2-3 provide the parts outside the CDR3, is EAGVAQSPRYKIIEKRQSVAFWCNPISGHATLYWYQQILGQGPKLLIQFQNNGVVDDSQLPKDRFSAERLKGVDSTLKIQPAKLEDSAVYLCASSLPKGLPTDTQYFGPGTRLTVL.

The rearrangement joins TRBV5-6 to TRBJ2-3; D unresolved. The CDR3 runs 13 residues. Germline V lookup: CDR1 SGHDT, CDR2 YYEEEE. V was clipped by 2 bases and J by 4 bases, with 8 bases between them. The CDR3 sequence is CASSFPFADTQYF. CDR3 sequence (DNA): TGTGCCAGCAGCTTTCCGTTTGCAGATACGCAGTATTTT.